The source of this T cell receptor (beta chain) is a study of T cell repertoires in cytomegalovirus infection (dated by TCRdb to between 2018 and 2021). With regard to the full study: The HLA type of each donor mattered for the analysis, because public TCR beta signatures pointed to carriage of CMV infection along with the matching HLA type.

Instrument used: Illumina HiSeq 1500. The public reads were quality trimmed at Q25 with fastp and then assembled into clones with MiXCR by TCRdb, keeping productive beta chains. Under each unique CDR3 protein, matching rows form one entry showing the most common genes and DNA. Across this sample there are 350,000 to 450,000 distinct CDR3 sequences, with 15% to 20% seen only once. Less than 9.5% of the sample comes from the top ten. Concerning this clonotype: Its cognate antigen has yet to be identified. No quality values exist for individual bases; no much larger clone is one base distant.

The paper's findings and limits, for the study overall: Carriers of CMV infection plus the relevant HLA type were discriminated by the cumulative frequency of public TCR beta family members in the study cohort and in an independent roughly 370-donor cohort. The ex vivo response was dominated by HLA-C-restricted CMV-specific TCR beta clonotypes, which also provided the single most frequent clonotype in two of eight donors.

The CDR3 numbers 13 residues from cysteine through phenylalanine. Only CDR3 DNA is held: 39 bases, read in frame from base 1. CDR1 and CDR2, looked up from the germline V gene (reference sequence), are DFQATT and SNEGSKA. Here V drops 3 bases and J drops 4 bases, and the junction holds 5 bases not matched to any gene. Material for sequencing was PBMCs. Recombination linked TRBV20-1 to TRBJ1-2; 7 middle bases align to TRBD1. This sequence originates from a human donor in good health (CMV status not recorded). Some clones in this sample may be carry-over from other donors' samples. The CDR3 reads as follows: CSASTDRLYGYTF. In nucleotide form, the sequence is TGCAGTGCTAGTACGGACAGGCTCTATGGCTACACCTTC.